This TCR beta chain was sequenced in a study of type 1 and type 2 diabetes patients. Study background: Donors were type 1 diabetes, type 2 diabetes, or nondiabetic controls.

Study results and limitations: Some T1D-only expanded clones might appear in more T2D or control samples. Type 2 diabetes patients had few highly-expanded CD4+ clones, median one.

PCR was run on genomic DNA. A primer set of 30 forward and 13 reverse primers amplified the CDR3. Each CDR3 protein gets one entry after TCRdb re-called the multiplex PCR reads with MiXCR. This table holds about 290,000 distinct CDR3 sequences, roughly 44% found once. As regards this clonotype: Its antigen is not identified.

The CDR3 has 14 amino acids. V lost 6 bases and J lost 1, with 10 bases in between. Looked up from germline, CDR1 is LNHDA and CDR2 is SQIVND (reference sequence). Roughly 10 milliliters of peripheral blood were collected from each participant. The chain couples TRBV19 to TRBJ2-1; D unresolved. The specimen was peripheral blood mononuclear cells (PBMCs). The sequence was obtained from a man younger than 35 with type 2 diabetes. This CDR3 is CASSPSMSYNEQFF. The CDR3 DNA reads TGTGCCAGTAGCCCCTCAATGTCCTACAATGAGCAGTTCTTC. Full variable domain (missing parts from reference TRBV19 and TRBJ2-1): DGGITQSPKYLFRKEGQNVTLSCEQNLNHDAMYWYRQDPGQGLRLIYYSQIVNDFQKGDIAEGYSVSREKKESFPLTVTSAQKNPTAFYLCASSPSMSYNEQFFGPGTRLTVL.